These 16 T cell receptor beta chains originate from one sample sequenced in a study of cytomegalovirus exposure and HLA in healthy donors. The PCR used 60 Vbeta and 13 Jbeta primers. Some clones are missing from TCRdb's copy, which holds only in-frame ones; the method was immunoSEQ multiplex PCR. Here the sample spans approximately 170,000 clones, approximately 71% being singletons. Sequenced sample: PBMCs. These TCRs come from a girl aged 5-17 years in good health and CMV-seronegative.

V gene TRBV9 combines with J gene TRBJ2-1; 10 nucleotides agree with TRBD2. The junction had 8 bases not matched to a gene; V was cut back by 4 bases and J by 4 bases. There are 16 residues in the CDR3. In germline, CDR1 is SGDLS, CDR2 YYNGEE. DNA of the CDR3: TGTGCCAGCAGCCCACAAAGCGGGGGGGCTTACAATGAGCAGTTCTTC. Translating it yields CASSPQSGGAYNEQFF. Drawing the rest from reference TRBV9 and TRBJ2-1, the complete variable domain is DSGVTQTPKHLITATGQRVTLRCSPRSGDLSVYWYQQSLDQGLQFLIQYYNGEERAKGNILERFSAQQFPDLHSELNLSSLELGDSALYFCASSPQSGGAYNEQFFGPGTRLTVL.

The chain links TRBV30 to TRBJ2-5; D is unresolved. The CDR3 is 11 amino acids. V lost 5 bases and J lost 0, with 4 bases in between. The germline V gene encodes CDR1 GTSNPN and CDR2 SVGIG (reference sequence). Written as DNA, the CDR3 is TGTGCCTGGGCGGACCAAGAGACCCAGTACTTC. Translation gives CAWADQETQYF.

V gene TRBV7-7 combines with J gene TRBJ2-1; 7 nucleotides line up with TRBD1. With V trimmed by 5 bases and J by 7 bases, 11 bases remained unmatched. Germline V gene data show CDR1 as SSHAT and CDR2 as FNYEAQ (reference sequence). The CDR3 is made up of 15 amino acids. The CDR3 nucleotides read TGTGCCAGCAGCCTCGGGACAGTTTTTAGTAATGAGCAGTTCTTC. This gives the protein CASSLGTVFSNEQFF.

The chain is built from TRBV27 and TRBJ1-5, with TRBD1 identical over 10 bases. The V gene end was trimmed by 3 bases and the J gene end by 5 bases; junction bases not matched to a gene: 4. CDR3 length equals 15 residues. CDR1 and CDR2 from the germline V gene are MNHEY and SMNVEV (reference sequence). The CDR3 DNA reads as TGTGCCAGCAGTTTTGTCGGGACAGGGGATCAGCCCCAGCATTTT. The encoded protein is CASSFVGTGDQPQHF.

V gene TRBV6-1 combines with J gene TRBJ2-7; TRBD1 matches 8 bases. Germline trimming cut 4 bases from V and 4 bases from J; bases unmatched to any gene: 9. Germline-derived CDR1 and CDR2 are MNHNS and SASEGT. The CDR3 runs to 15 residues. CDR3 in amino acids: CASSADRGVGYEQYF. The CDR3 DNA sequence: TGTGCCAGCAGTGCCGACAGGGGAGTAGGATACGAGCAGTACTTC.

V is TRBV19 and J is TRBJ1-1, with D perhaps TRBD1 (5 bases). Trimming cost V 6 bases and J 5 bases, with 19 bases left between them. CDR3 size: 15 residues. The V gene's germline CDR1 is LNHDA and CDR2 SQIVND (reference sequence). CDR3 loop: CASSLYEQVYTEAFF. The DNA of the CDR3 is TGTGCCAGTAGCCTATACGAACAGGTGTATACTGAAGCTTTCTTT.

The chain carries TRBV9 and TRBJ2-3, with 8 positions matching TRBD2. The CDR3 runs 16 residues. V gave up 0 bases and J gave up 5 bases; unmatched junction bases: 8. Germline V gene data show CDR1 as SGDLS and CDR2 as YYNGEE. Written as DNA, the CDR3 is TGTGCCAGCAGCGTAGGTAACGGGGGGGCATTAGATACGCAGTATTTT. Translating it yields CASSVGNGGALDTQYF.

The V call is TRBV11-2, the J call TRBJ1-6; TRBD1 might be the D (5 bases). CDR3 length: 16 residues. Looked up from germline, CDR1 is SGHAT and CDR2 is FQNNGV. V was shortened by 5 bases and J by 5 bases, with 16 bases between the two germline ends. This CDR3 reads CASSPLAGGNNSPLHF. CDR3 sequence (DNA): TGTGCCAGCAGCCCCCTGGCCGGGGGAAATAATTCACCCCTCCACTTT.

The chain's CDR3 is CASKAGGINEQFF. The CDR3 DNA reads TGTGCCAGTAAGGCCGGGGGGATCAATGAGCAGTTCTTC. The chain carries TRBV19 and TRBJ2-1, with 7 bases lining up with TRBD2. With 7 bases clipped from V and 6 bases from J, the junction kept 6 bases outside the gene matches. The CDR3 contains 13 residues. Germline CDR1 LNHDA, CDR2 SQIVND (reference sequence).

In DNA, the CDR3 is TGTGCCAGCAGCCGGGGGGGCGAGCAGTACTTC. This encodes CASSRGGEQYF. V and J are TRBV11-2 and TRBJ2-7, with TRBD2 matching 8 bases. V was pared by 5 bases and J by 6 bases, with 0 bases of the junction left unmatched. The CDR3 has 11 residues. Germline assignment: CDR1 SGHAT and CDR2 FQNNGV. Drawing the rest from reference TRBV11-2 and TRBJ2-7, the complete variable domain is EAGVAQSPRYKIIEKRQSVAFWCNPISGHATLYWYQQILGQGPKLLIQFQNNGVVDDSQLPKDRFSAERLKGVDSTLKIQPAKLEDSAVYLCASSRGGEQYFGPGTRLTVT.

V is TRBV6-5 and J is TRBJ1-3; 9 bases map to TRBD1. Germline CDR1 reads MNHEY; CDR2 reads SVGAGI. V shed 9 bases and J 0 bases; nucleotides not matched to a gene: 6. The CDR3 is made up of 15 amino acids. The CDR3 nucleotides are TGTGCCAGTGCCCGGGACAGGGTCTCTGGAAACACCATATATTTT. Protein product: CASARDRVSGNTIYF.

This sequence joins TRBV5-1 and TRBJ2-5, with 7 bases fitting TRBD2. Germline trimming cut 4 bases from V and 2 bases from J; bases unmatched to any gene: 8. Germline assignment: CDR1 SGHRS and CDR2 YFSETQ. The CDR3 is 15 amino acids. CDR3 residues: CASSPGLGGQETQYF. The CDR3 bases are TGCGCCAGCAGCCCCGGACTAGGCGGTCAAGAGACCCAGTACTTC.

This chain uses TRBV4-1 with TRBJ2-5, with TRBD2 identical over 8 bases. With V trimmed by 4 bases and J by 0 bases, 10 bases remained unmatched. The CDR3 sequence is 17 residues long. CDR1 and CDR2 (germline): MGHRA, YSYEKL. The CDR3 region has the DNA TGCGCCAGCAGCCTTAGCTACGGGGGGGTTAACCAAGAGACCCAGTACTTC. As protein: CASSLSYGGVNQETQYF.

J is TRBJ1-1 and V is TRBV6-5; D call uncertain. V lost 5 bases and J lost 1, with 11 bases in between. The CDR3 has 14 amino acids. From germline, CDR1 is MNHEY and CDR2 SVGAGI. CDR3 sequence reads: CASSTADTNTEAFF. CDR3 nucleotide sequence: TGTGCCAGCAGTACGGCGGATACGAACACTGAAGCTTTCTTT.

This CDR3 is CASSLALGSGGSYEQYF. In DNA form, the CDR3 reads TGCGCCAGCAGCTTGGCCCTTGGGAGCGGGGGTTCCTACGAGCAGTACTTC. The chain couples TRBV5-1 to TRBJ2-7; 8 bases map to TRBD2. The germline CDR1 and CDR2 sequences are SGHRS and YFSETQ. Trimming removed 0 bases from V and 1 base from J; junction bases left unmatched: 9. The CDR3 spans 17 residues.

The chain uses TRBV6-1 and TRBJ1-6, with 7 bases fitting TRBD1. The V gene end was trimmed by 6 bases and the J gene end by 11 bases; junction bases not matched to a gene: 7. This CDR3 contains 13 residues. Germline V lookup: CDR1 MNHNS, CDR2 SASEGT. Here the CDR3 reads CASRLTGSPPLHF. CDR3 DNA sequence: TGTGCCAGCAGACTGACAGGGAGTCCACCCCTCCACTTT.